The 27 T cell receptor beta chains below all came from one sample that was sequenced in a study of molecular identifiers for immune sequencing clone quantification. TCRdb passed the PCR reads through MiXCR, listing each CDR3 protein once. Counted here are nearly 650,000 distinct CDR3 sequences, 25% occurring once; the ten biggest clones make up 0.78%. The source material was naive CD8+ T cells from blood, with Jurkat cell RNA spiked in. Indicated subset: FACS-sorted CD8+CD4-CCR7+CD45RA+ naive T cells. These receptors were obtained from a human donor in good health. Some libraries in this study had Jurkat cell RNA spiked in.

Worth noting for this clonotype: This may arise from a read error, as a much more abundant clone is one base away. This sequence joins TRBV5-1 and TRBJ2-7, with 7 nucleotides matching TRBD2. The CDR3 spans 14 residues. CDR1 SGHRS and CDR2 YFSETQ come from the germline V gene. CDR3: CASSLGLVAYEQNF. As DNA, the CDR3 is TGCGCCAGCAGCCTCGGACTAGTCGCCTACGAGCAGAACTTC.

About this clonotype: This clone may be a read error of a much larger clone one base away. The rearrangement joins TRBV9 to TRBJ2-2; 8 bases line up with TRBD1. This CDR3 comprises 15 residues. CDR1 is SGDLS and CDR2 is YYNGEE in the germline V gene. CDR3 in amino acids: CASGVGQGVTGELFF. The CDR3 DNA follows: TGTGCCAGCGGCGTCGGACAGGGAGTCACCGGGGAGCTGTTTTTT.

This clonotype was observed a few times. This rearrangement joins TRBV12-3 or TRBV12-4 to TRBJ2-7; D remains ambiguous. This CDR3 is built from 13 residues. The germline V and J ends were trimmed by 6 bases and 4 bases, with 13 bases remaining between them. CDR3 protein: CASRKSDNYEQYF. DNA of the CDR3: TGTGCCAGCAGAAAATCTGACAATTACGAGCAGTACTTC.

This clonotype was counted many times. V and J are TRBV7-9 and TRBJ2-2; 7 bases align to TRBD2. Germline V gene data show CDR1 as SEHNR and CDR2 as FQNEAQ (reference sequence). The J segment lost 6 bases and the V segment lost 4 bases, leaving 5 bases of the junction unmatched. CDR3 length: 14 amino acids. CDR3 coding DNA: TGTGCCAGCAGCTCCGGACTAGTCGCCGGGGAGCTGTTTTTT. Translation gives CASSSGLVAGELFF.

This clonotype was found a few times. V usage is TRBV27 and J usage is TRBJ2-5; 9 nucleotides match TRBD2. Unmatched junction bases numbered 11, after V lost 4 bases and J lost 5 bases. CDR3 length: 16 amino acids. CDR1 is MNHEY, CDR2 SMNVEV, per germline (reference sequence). CDR3 DNA: TGTGCCAGCAGTTCCCTGCAAGCGGGAGGCGGGGAGACCCAGTACTTC. This gives the protein CASSSLQAGGGETQYF.

This clonotype was counted a few times. The chain couples TRBV20-1 to TRBJ1-1, with unresolved D. V was clipped by 1 base and J by 0 bases, with 6 bases between them. The CDR3 is 13 residues long. The germline V gene encodes CDR1 DFQATT and CDR2 SNEGSKA (reference sequence). The CDR3 DNA reads TGCAGTGCTAGAGTACAAATGAACACTGAAGCTTTCTTT. Its protein product is CSARVQMNTEAFF.

Concerning this clonotype itself: At one end, the junction sequence differs from germline, possibly due to a read error. V usage is TRBV2 and J usage is TRBJ1-5, with 8 bases aligning to TRBD1. The CDR3 contains 16 residues. CDR1 and CDR2 (germline): SNHLY, FYNNEI. The CDR3 sequence is CASTRGGAGGRQPRHF. DNA of the CDR3: TGTGCCAGCACTCGAGGGGGAGCAGGGGGCAGGCAGCCCCGGCATTTT.

There are many counts of this clonotype. This chain links TRBV30 with TRBJ1-5; perhaps TRBD1 as D (5 bases). Trimming took 4 bases from V and 0 from J, leaving 10 bases between them. Germline CDR1 GTSNPN, CDR2 SVGIG (reference sequence). The CDR3 is 14 amino acids. The CDR3 protein is CAWNWGGSNQPQHF. The CDR3 DNA reads TGTGCCTGGAATTGGGGGGGTAGCAATCAGCCCCAGCATTTT.

To note about this clonotype: A much larger clone sits a single nucleotide away, making a read error possible. The V call is TRBV6-5, the J call TRBJ1-1; D is uncertain. Trimming took off 0 bases at V and 1 base at J, with 9 bases between the two ends. The CDR3 contains 15 residues. Looked up from germline, CDR1 is MNHEY and CDR2 is SVGAGI. The CDR3 region has the DNA TGTGCCAGCAGTTACTCGTGGGCACCGAACACTGAAGCTTTCTTT. Translation: CASSYSWAPNTEAFF.

This clonotype was seen more than once but under ten times. The chain couples TRBV7-9 to TRBJ2-1; D is perhaps TRBD1 or TRBD2 (5 bases each). This CDR3 contains 15 residues. Trimming cost V 4 bases and J 6 bases, with 16 bases left between them. The germline CDR1 and CDR2 sequences are SEHNR and FQNEAQ (reference sequence). The CDR3 loop is CASSYTGTETNEQFF. As DNA, the CDR3 is TGTGCCAGCAGCTACACCGGGACCGAGACCAATGAGCAGTTCTTC.

The chain carries TRBV6-6 and TRBJ1-3; 7 nucleotides align to TRBD1. Trimming at V came to 2 bases and at J to 1 base, leaving 8 bases not matched to a gene. The CDR3 loop spans 17 amino acids. The germline CDR1 and CDR2 sequences are MNHNY and SVGAGI (reference sequence). In DNA form, the CDR3 reads TGTGCCAGCAGTTACAGATCTCCGGACAGGTCTGGAAACACCATATATTTT. Amino acids: CASSYRSPDRSGNTIYF.

This clonotype was picked up one time. One end of the junction does not line up with germline, which may come from a read error. This chain links TRBV9 with TRBJ2-1; no clear D. This CDR3 region has 15 residues. Germline CDR1 SGDLS, CDR2 YYNGEE. The CDR3 sequence: CVSSVELSSYNEQFF. The CDR3 DNA sequence: TGTGTCAGCAGCGTAGAACTCAGCTCCTACAATGAGCAGTTCTTC.

V usage is TRBV7-9 and J usage is TRBJ2-2, with 9 bases aligning to TRBD2. Losses at the gene ends were 5 bases for V and 1 base for J; bases not matched to a gene: 11. This CDR3 is built from 18 residues. The germline gives CDR1 SEHNR, CDR2 FQNEAQ (reference sequence). As DNA, the CDR3 is TGTGCCAGCAGCCTCTGGGTAGCGGGAGCCAAGAACACCGGGGAGCTGTTTTTT. This codes for CASSLWVAGAKNTGELFF.

The J gene is TRBJ2-7, the V gene TRBV20-1, with TRBD2 matching over 10 bases. V lost 1 base and J lost 0; bases outside the gene matches: 9. The V gene's germline CDR1 is DFQATT and CDR2 SNEGSKA (reference sequence). The CDR3 spans 17 residues. The CDR3 loop reads CSARVASGSEGSYEQYF. In DNA form, the CDR3 reads TGCAGTGCTAGAGTGGCTAGCGGGAGTGAGGGCTCCTACGAGCAGTACTTC.

This clonotype was counted many times. The rearrangement joins TRBV12-3 or TRBV12-4 to TRBJ1-3, with a possible D match to TRBD1 (5 bases). V was trimmed by 3 bases and J by 1 base, leaving 10 bases between them. CDR3 length equals 15 residues. This CDR3 is CASSFGQGSGNTIYF. CDR3 nucleotide sequence: TGTGCCAGCAGTTTCGGGCAGGGTTCTGGAAACACCATATATTTT.

Only a few counts were recorded for this clonotype. V is TRBV30 and J is TRBJ1-3, with D possibly TRBD1 on 5 matching bases. V gave up 1 base and J gave up 0 bases, with 10 bases separating them. This CDR3 region has 15 residues. CDR1 GTSNPN and CDR2 SVGIG come from the germline V gene (reference sequence). CDR3 loop: CAWSAGASSGNTIYF. The CDR3 nucleotides are TGTGCCTGGAGTGCCGGGGCGAGCTCTGGAAACACCATATATTTT. The complete variable domain, with remaining parts taken from reference TRBV30 and TRBJ1-3, reads SQTIHQWPATLVQPVGSPLSLECTVEGTSNPNLYWYRQAAGRGLQLLFYSVGIGQISSEVPQNLSASRPQDRQFILSSKKLLLSDSGFYLCAWSAGASSGNTIYFGEGSWLTVV.

This clonotype was picked up a small number of times. V usage is TRBV19 and J usage is TRBJ1-5; TRBD1 aligns across 7 bases. This CDR3 is built from 17 residues. With V trimmed by 1 base and J by 3 bases, 9 bases remained unmatched. Germline assignment: CDR1 LNHDA and CDR2 SQIVND (reference sequence). The CDR3 protein is CASSIVVGGGLNQPQHF. CDR3 sequence (DNA): TGTGCCAGTAGTATAGTAGTCGGAGGGGGCCTCAATCAGCCCCAGCATTTT.

This clonotype was counted at least ten times. The chain is built from TRBV4-1 and TRBJ1-1, with D unclear. In germline, CDR1 is MGHRA, CDR2 YSYEKL. Trimming cost V 3 bases and J 2 bases, with 4 bases left between them. The CDR3 covers 12 residues. The DNA for the CDR3 is TGCGCCAGCAGCCAGACTAACACTGAAGCTTTCTTT. Amino acids: CASSQTNTEAFF.

This clonotype was seen repeatedly, ten times or more. The CDR3 nucleotides read TGTGCCAGCAGCCTCGGGACAGGGCCACCCTACGAGCAGTACTTC. Translating gives CASSLGTGPPYEQYF. This chain connects TRBV11-2 to TRBJ2-7; 9 bases are shared with TRBD1. The CDR3 totals 15 residues. In germline, CDR1 is SGHAT, CDR2 FQNNGV. V lost 5 bases, J lost 2 bases, and 7 bases stayed unmatched.

Regarding this clonotype: The conserved final phenylalanine or tryptophan is absent from the CDR3, which likely points to a read error. The chain carries TRBV30 and TRBJ2-7; the D is unclear. This CDR3 contains 12 residues. Trimming took off 5 bases at V and 0 bases at J, with 8 bases between the two ends. CDR1 and CDR2 from the germline V gene are GTSNPN and SVGIG (reference sequence). CDR3 in amino acids: CAWDGSSYEQYS. The DNA for the CDR3 is TGTGCCTGGGACGGCAGCTCCTACGAGCAGTACTCC.

This clonotype was counted at least ten times. This chain uses TRBV5-1 with TRBJ2-7; 8 bases align to TRBD1. Looked up from germline, CDR1 is SGHRS and CDR2 is YFSETQ. The CDR3 covers 17 residues. V lost 0 bases to trimming and J lost 6 bases; unmatched junction nucleotides: 14. The CDR3 loop reads CASSLDRRQGTTLEQYF. Written as DNA, the CDR3 is TGCGCCAGCAGCTTGGATAGGAGACAGGGGACAACACTCGAGCAGTACTTC.

J is TRBJ2-5 and V is TRBV25-1; 7 bases are a match to TRBD2. This CDR3 region has 19 residues. The ends lost 6 bases at V and 1 base at J; junction bases unmatched: 20. Germline values: CDR1 MGHDK, CDR2 SYGVNS. The CDR3 sequence: CASRGLEGQSGDLQETQYF. In DNA form, the CDR3 reads TGTGCCAGCAGGGGTCTCGAGGGGCAGAGCGGGGATCTCCAAGAGACCCAGTACTTC.

The gene calls are TRBV18 and TRBJ2-5; D ambiguous. Trimming took off 3 bases at V and 0 bases at J, with 14 bases between the two ends. The CDR3 is 16 amino acids. CDR1 and CDR2 (germline): KGHSH, LQKENI. This CDR3 reads CASSPLVSSYQETQYF. The DNA of the CDR3 is TGTGCCAGCTCACCCCTCGTTTCCAGCTACCAAGAGACCCAGTACTTC.

This clonotype was seen more than once but under ten times. The genes are TRBV12-3 or TRBV12-4 and TRBJ2-1; D is possibly TRBD2 (6 bases). The CDR3 length is 17 residues. The V end was cut by 2 bases, the J end by 8 bases, with 22 bases between. In nucleotides, the CDR3 is TGTGCCAGCAGTTTATTATCGGGGGACCCCTCGCGGCATGAGCAGTTCTTC. Translating it yields CASSLLSGDPSRHEQFF.

The chain employs TRBV7-8 and TRBJ2-1; D might be TRBD1 (6 bases). The CDR3 is made up of 17 amino acids. Per the germline V gene, CDR1 is SGHVS and CDR2 is FQNEAQ. Trimming stripped 0 bases from V and 5 bases from J, with 17 bases between. The CDR3 region is CASSLAHPRDTDNEQFF. The CDR3 DNA reads as TGTGCCAGCAGCTTAGCCCATCCCCGGGACACTGACAATGAGCAGTTCTTC.

On this clonotype: Given a much more abundant clone one base away, this may be a read error. The gene calls are TRBV28 and TRBJ1-1; TRBD1 aligns across 7 bases. CDR3 length equals 14 residues. The V gene end was trimmed by 3 bases and the J gene end by 3 bases; junction bases not matched to a gene: 4. Germline assignment: CDR1 MDHEN and CDR2 SYDVKM. Here the CDR3 DNA reads TGTGCCAGCAGTTTTGACAGGGCGGACACTGAAGCTTTCTTT. This gives the protein CASSFDRADTEAFF.

This clonotype was observed at least ten times. The chain carries TRBV6-2 or TRBV6-3 and TRBJ2-1; no clear D. Trimming stripped 5 bases from V and 4 bases from J, with 9 bases between. CDR3 length equals 13 residues. Germline CDR1 reads MNHEY; CDR2 reads SVGEGT. CDR3 sequence reads: CASSVGRYNEQFF. The CDR3 coding sequence is TGTGCCAGCAGTGTAGGGCGGTACAATGAGCAGTTCTTC.